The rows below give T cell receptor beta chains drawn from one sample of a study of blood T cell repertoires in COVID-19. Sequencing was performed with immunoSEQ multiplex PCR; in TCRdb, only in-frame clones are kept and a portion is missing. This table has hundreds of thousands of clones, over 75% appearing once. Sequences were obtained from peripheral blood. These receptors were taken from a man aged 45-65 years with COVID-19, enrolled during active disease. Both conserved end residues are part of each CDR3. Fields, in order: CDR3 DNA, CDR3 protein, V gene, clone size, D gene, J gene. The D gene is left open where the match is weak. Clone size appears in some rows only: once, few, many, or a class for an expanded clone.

CDR3 DNA: TGTGCCAGCATGATCCGGGACACCTACGAGCAGTACTTC
CDR3 protein: CASMIRDTYEQYF
V gene: TRBV2
clone size: .
D gene: .
J gene: TRBJ2-7

CDR3 DNA: TGTGCCAGTAGTCCACGACAGGGAGGCTACGAGCAGTACTTC
CDR3 protein: CASSPRQGGYEQYF
V gene: TRBV19
clone size: .
D gene: .
J gene: TRBJ2-7

CDR3 DNA: TGTGCCAGCAGTTTAGGGCAGCGGGGGGTTTTTGGTGAGCAGTTCTTC
CDR3 protein: CASSLGQRGVFGEQFF
V gene: TRBV28
clone size: .
D gene: TRBD2
J gene: TRBJ2-1

CDR3 DNA: TGTGCCAGCAGCTTCGGACAGGGTTTGACAGATACGCAGTATTTT
CDR3 protein: CASSFGQGLTDTQYF
V gene: TRBV11-3
clone size: .
D gene: TRBD1
J gene: TRBJ2-3

CDR3 DNA: TGCGCCAGCAGCGCCGACCGAGGCGAAGCTTTCTTT
CDR3 protein: CASSADRGEAFF
V gene: TRBV5-1
clone size: .
D gene: .
J gene: TRBJ1-1

CDR3 DNA: TGTGCCAGCTCTAGCGGGGGGTCGGCGGACATTCAGTACTTC
CDR3 protein: CASSSGGSADIQYF
V gene: TRBV4-2
clone size: .
D gene: TRBD2
J gene: TRBJ2-4

CDR3 DNA: TGTGCCAGCAGCCAAGATCCGGCGGGAAGGTTGGGTTCACCCCTCCACTTT
CDR3 protein: CASSQDPAGRLGSPLHF
V gene: TRBV3-1/TRBV3-2
clone size: .
D gene: .
J gene: TRBJ1-6

CDR3 DNA: TGTGCCAGCACCCCCGGGGGAATCTCTGGAAACACCATATATTTT
CDR3 protein: CASTPGGISGNTIYF
V gene: TRBV28
clone size: .
D gene: .
J gene: TRBJ1-3

CDR3 DNA: TGTGCCAGCAGCTTGGCGGGGCAGGGGGTTAACGGCTACACCTTC
CDR3 protein: CASSLAGQGVNGYTF
V gene: TRBV5-4
clone size: .
D gene: TRBD1
J gene: TRBJ1-2

CDR3 DNA: TGCGCCAGCAGCTTGGGGACAGGGGGCGAGAAACTGTTTTTT
CDR3 protein: CASSLGTGGEKLFF
V gene: TRBV5-1
clone size: .
D gene: TRBD1
J gene: TRBJ1-4

CDR3 DNA: TGTGCCAGCAGCTTCGGACAGAGTCCCGCCGGGGAGCTGTTTTTT
CDR3 protein: CASSFGQSPAGELFF
V gene: TRBV11-3
clone size: .
D gene: .
J gene: TRBJ2-2

CDR3 DNA: TGTGCCAGCAGCCAGGGTGTAGCTGAAGCTTTCTTT
CDR3 protein: CASSQGVAEAFF
V gene: TRBV7-9
clone size: .
D gene: .
J gene: TRBJ1-1

CDR3 DNA: TGTGCCAGCAGCTTAGCTCCACAAAGTCAGTACTTC
CDR3 protein: CASSLAPQSQYF
V gene: TRBV7-9
clone size: .
D gene: .
J gene: TRBJ2-5

CDR3 DNA: TGTGCCAGTAGTGCAGGACAGGGGGCTGGCACAGATACGCAGTATTTT
CDR3 protein: CASSAGQGAGTDTQYF
V gene: TRBV19
clone size: .
D gene: TRBD1
J gene: TRBJ2-3

CDR3 DNA: TGTGCCAGCAGCGCGTCACCTCTAGCGGGGGGTTACAATGAGCAGTTCTTC
CDR3 protein: CASSASPLAGGYNEQFF
V gene: TRBV11-3
clone size: once
D gene: TRBD2
J gene: TRBJ2-1

CDR3 DNA: TGTGCCAGCGGACAGCGCGTGGAAAAACTGTTTTTT
CDR3 protein: CASGQRVEKLFF
V gene: TRBV2
clone size: .
D gene: .
J gene: TRBJ1-4

CDR3 DNA: TGTGCCAGCAGTTTTCGGACAGTAGAGACCCAGTACTTC
CDR3 protein: CASSFRTVETQYF
V gene: TRBV2
clone size: few
D gene: .
J gene: TRBJ2-5

CDR3 DNA: TGTGCCACCAGCCCCGCGACAGATCCCTCGGGCAATCAGCCCCAGCATTTT
CDR3 protein: CATSPATDPSGNQPQHF
V gene: TRBV15
clone size: .
D gene: .
J gene: TRBJ1-5

CDR3 DNA: TGTGCCAGTAGTATCCATAGCGATAATGAGCAGTTCTTC
CDR3 protein: CASSIHSDNEQFF
V gene: TRBV19
clone size: .
D gene: .
J gene: TRBJ2-1

CDR3 DNA: TGTGCCAGCAGCCTCGGCACAGACTCCTACGAGCAGTACTTC
CDR3 protein: CASSLGTDSYEQYF
V gene: TRBV3-1/TRBV3-2
clone size: .
D gene: .
J gene: TRBJ2-7

CDR3 DNA: TGTGCCAGCAGTGGGAGGTACCAAAACTATGGCTACACCTTC
CDR3 protein: CASSGRYQNYGYTF
V gene: TRBV2
clone size: .
D gene: .
J gene: TRBJ1-2

CDR3 DNA: TGTGCCAGCAGCTTGGGACGGGGGATTAGGACGAACACTGAAGCTTTCTTT
CDR3 protein: CASSLGRGIRTNTEAFF
V gene: TRBV5-4
clone size: .
D gene: .
J gene: TRBJ1-1

CDR3 DNA: TGTGCCAGCACCTCTTTTGTGTTTCGGGGGGCTGGGGCCAACGTCCTGACTTTC
CDR3 protein: CASTSFVFRGAGANVLTF
V gene: TRBV27
clone size: .
D gene: TRBD2
J gene: TRBJ2-6

CDR3 DNA: TGTGCCAGCAGCTTGGGACAGGGGGTGACCCAAGCTTTCTTT
CDR3 protein: CASSLGQGVTQAFF
V gene: TRBV7-9
clone size: .
D gene: TRBD1
J gene: TRBJ1-1

CDR3 DNA: TGTGCCAGCACCAACCCTAGCGGGGACGGTCAAGAGACCCAGTACTTC
CDR3 protein: CASTNPSGDGQETQYF
V gene: TRBV11-1
clone size: .
D gene: TRBD2
J gene: TRBJ2-5

CDR3 DNA: TGTGCCAGCAGTTTACGGGGACAGGGGCACTATGGCTACACCTTC
CDR3 protein: CASSLRGQGHYGYTF
V gene: TRBV27
clone size: .
D gene: TRBD1
J gene: TRBJ1-2

CDR3 DNA: TGTGCCAGCAGTTACTGGACAGGGGATAGCAATCAGCCCCAGCATTTT
CDR3 protein: CASSYWTGDSNQPQHF
V gene: TRBV6-2/TRBV6-3
clone size: few
D gene: TRBD1
J gene: TRBJ1-5

CDR3 DNA: TGTGCCAGCCACAGGGAGTACCAAGAGACCCAGTACTTC
CDR3 protein: CASHREYQETQYF
V gene: TRBV2
clone size: .
D gene: .
J gene: TRBJ2-5